This T cell receptor beta chain appears in the sequencing data of a study of T cell responses to AZD1222 COVID-19 vaccine. About the study: Pooled together were second doses at about 4 or about 12 weeks.

Trimming stripped 4 bases from V and 0 bases from J, with 7 bases between. The germline V gene has CDR1 ENHRY and CDR2 SYGVKD. The length of the CDR3 is 14 residues. Overall study findings and caveats: Two doses of AZD1222 preceded a rise in Spike-specific TCR breadth and depth. Researchers report vaccine-associated CD4 TCRs spanning spike, with dominance at 160-218 and 743-854.

This clone was detected a few times. No antigen is known for it. Assay: immunoSEQ multiplex PCR; the TCRdb copy retains only in-frame clones and omits some. Among tens of thousands of clones, around 86% were seen once, and the ten largest hold roughly 19%. The sequence came from an adult in good health. The chain links TRBV10-3 to TRBJ1-5, with no clear D. The sample consisted of peripheral blood, taken on day 0 of AZD1222 vaccination. The CDR3 nucleotides read TGTGCCATCAGTGCGTTTTCTAGCAATCAGCCCCAGCATTTT. Translating gives CAISAFSSNQPQHF.